The rows below give T cell receptor beta chains drawn from one sample of a study of blood T cell repertoires in COVID-19. Produced via immunoSEQ multiplex PCR; TCRdb's table is partial and in-frame only. Of some 330,000 clones listed, roughly 90% are singletons. Sequenced sample: peripheral blood. Receptor source: a woman aged 45-60 years with active or convalescent COVID-19. CDR3s include the opening cysteine and the closing phenylalanine or tryptophan. The D gene is left open where the match is weak. Clone size is shown for a subset of rows, as once, few, many or a class of expanded clone.

d_call j_call v_call clone_size cdr3_aa cdr3_nt
- TRBJ1-1 TRBV6-2/TRBV6-3 - CASSYSFPWPEAFF TGTGCCAGCAGTTACTCGTTTCCATGGCCTGAAGCTTTCTTT
- TRBJ1-3 TRBV7-2 once CASSLDRIYSGNTIYF TGTGCCAGCAGCCTAGACAGGATCTACTCTGGAAACACCATATATTTT
TRBD1 TRBJ1-5 TRBV18 - CASSPPGQINQPQHF TGTGCCAGCTCACCACCGGGACAGATCAATCAGCCCCAGCATTTT
- TRBJ2-7 TRBV11-2 - CASSFIEAWSEQYF TGTGCCAGCAGCTTTATTGAGGCCTGGAGCGAGCAGTACTTC
TRBD2 TRBJ2-1 TRBV7-9 - CASSLEAGGHNEQFF TGTGCCAGCAGCTTGGAAGCGGGGGGGCACAATGAGCAGTTCTTC
TRBD2 TRBJ2-1 TRBV18 - CASSPRLAGISYNEQFF TGTGCCAGCTCACCGCGACTAGCGGGGATCTCCTACAATGAGCAGTTCTTC
TRBD1 TRBJ1-1 TRBV30 - CAWSEGTGVEAFF TGTGCCTGGAGTGAGGGGACAGGGGTTGAAGCTTTCTTT
- TRBJ2-7 TRBV11-3 - CASSPMAAAYEQYF TGTGCCAGCAGCCCCATGGCAGCGGCCTACGAGCAGTACTTC
- TRBJ2-7 TRBV4-3 - CASSLTEGDEQYF TGCGCCAGCAGCCTCACAGAGGGGGACGAGCAGTACTTC
TRBD2 TRBJ2-3 TRBV7-9 - CASSSLAVTDTQYF TGTGCCAGCAGCTCTCTAGCGGTCACAGATACGCAGTATTTT
- TRBJ2-2 TRBV24-1 - CATAGGATGELFF TGTGCCACCGCAGGAGGGGCCACCGGGGAGCTGTTTTTT
TRBD2 TRBJ2-7 TRBV4-1 - CASSPGLAGRYEQYF TGCGCCAGCAGCCCGGGACTAGCGGGACGGTACGAGCAGTACTTC
TRBD1 TRBJ1-5 TRBV19 - CASSDRGSNQPQHF TGTGCCAGTAGCGACAGGGGTAGTAATCAGCCCCAGCATTTT
TRBD1 TRBJ2-7 TRBV29-1 - CSVEVRQGSEQYF TGCAGCGTTGAAGTTCGACAGGGATCCGAGCAGTACTTC
TRBD1 TRBJ1-2 TRBV6-2/TRBV6-3 - CASSPVQGIGYGYTF TGTGCCAGCAGTCCCGTACAGGGGATAGGCTATGGCTACACCTTC
- TRBJ2-7 TRBV12-3/TRBV12-4 - CASRNQQGYEQYF TGTGCCAGCAGGAATCAACAGGGTTACGAGCAGTACTTC
TRBD1 TRBJ2-5 TRBV30 - CAWSPWTGSSQETQYF TGTGCCTGGAGCCCCTGGACAGGGTCGAGTCAAGAGACCCAGTACTTC
TRBD1 TRBJ2-4 TRBV2 - CASSEQGAVNIQYF TGTGCCAGCAGTGAACAGGGGGCGGTCAACATTCAGTACTTC
- TRBJ1-1 TRBV28 - CASSPPRGGNTEAFF TGTGCCAGCAGTCCCCCGCGGGGGGGGAACACTGAAGCTTTCTTT
- TRBJ1-1 TRBV2 - CASSEVRSTEAFF TGTGCCAGCAGTGAAGTCCGGAGCACTGAAGCTTTCTTT
- TRBJ1-3 TRBV27 - CASSPYRLDDSGNTIYF TGTGCCAGCAGTCCTTACCGCCTAGATGACTCTGGAAACACCATATATTTT
TRBD1 TRBJ2-1 TRBV29-1 - CSVEGGQGSYNEQFF TGCAGCGTCGAGGGTGGACAGGGGTCCTACAATGAGCAGTTCTTC
TRBD1 TRBJ1-6 TRBV7-8 once CASSLRDSSYNSPLHF TGTGCCAGCAGCTTACGGGACAGCTCCTATAATTCACCCCTCCACTTT
TRBD1 TRBJ1-4 TRBV5-6 - CASSFLTGGFSEKLFF TGTGCCAGCAGTTTTCTCACAGGGGGCTTCAGTGAAAAACTGTTTTTT
TRBD1 TRBJ1-2 TRBV12-5 - CASGLPPDRGYGYTF TGTGCTAGTGGTTTGCCCCCGGACAGGGGGTATGGCTACACCTTC
- TRBJ1-1 TRBV20-1 - CSASSTEAFF TGCAGTGCTTCTAGCACTGAAGCTTTCTTT
TRBD2 TRBJ2-5 TRBV28 - CASSRTSGKQETQYF TGTGCCAGCAGTCGCACTAGCGGGAAACAAGAGACCCAGTACTTC
- TRBJ2-7 TRBV9 - CASSESSYEQYF TGTGCCAGCAGCGAGAGCTCCTACGAGCAGTACTTC
- TRBJ1-1 TRBV7-2 - CASSAAIPNTEAFF TGTGCCAGCAGCGCGGCGATACCGAACACTGAAGCTTTCTTT
TRBD1 TRBJ2-3 TRBV6-2/TRBV6-3 few CASSNGQGSTDTQYF TGTGCCAGCAGCAACGGACAGGGTAGCACAGATACGCAGTATTTT
TRBD2 TRBJ2-7 TRBV4-1 - CASSQAGGSSEQYF TGCGCCAGCAGCCAAGCGGGGGGTTCTTCCGAGCAGTACTTC
TRBD1 TRBJ1-1 TRBV28 - CASRGQGDTEAFF TGTGCCAGCAGGGGACAGGGGGACACTGAAGCTTTCTTT
TRBD1 TRBJ2-7 TRBV5-1 - CASSSGQGYEQYF TGCGCCAGCAGCTCTGGACAGGGCTACGAGCAGTACTTC
TRBD2 TRBJ2-1 TRBV7-2 few CASSGGLAGGGNEQFF TGTGCCAGCAGCGGCGGACTAGCGGGAGGAGGAAATGAGCAGTTCTTC
- TRBJ2-7 TRBV27 - CASRSSSYEQYF TGTGCCAGCAGAAGTAGCTCCTACGAGCAGTACTTC
- TRBJ1-2 TRBV28 - CASSFGQANSLYGYTF TGTGCCAGCAGTTTCGGTCAGGCCAATTCCCTCTATGGCTACACCTTC